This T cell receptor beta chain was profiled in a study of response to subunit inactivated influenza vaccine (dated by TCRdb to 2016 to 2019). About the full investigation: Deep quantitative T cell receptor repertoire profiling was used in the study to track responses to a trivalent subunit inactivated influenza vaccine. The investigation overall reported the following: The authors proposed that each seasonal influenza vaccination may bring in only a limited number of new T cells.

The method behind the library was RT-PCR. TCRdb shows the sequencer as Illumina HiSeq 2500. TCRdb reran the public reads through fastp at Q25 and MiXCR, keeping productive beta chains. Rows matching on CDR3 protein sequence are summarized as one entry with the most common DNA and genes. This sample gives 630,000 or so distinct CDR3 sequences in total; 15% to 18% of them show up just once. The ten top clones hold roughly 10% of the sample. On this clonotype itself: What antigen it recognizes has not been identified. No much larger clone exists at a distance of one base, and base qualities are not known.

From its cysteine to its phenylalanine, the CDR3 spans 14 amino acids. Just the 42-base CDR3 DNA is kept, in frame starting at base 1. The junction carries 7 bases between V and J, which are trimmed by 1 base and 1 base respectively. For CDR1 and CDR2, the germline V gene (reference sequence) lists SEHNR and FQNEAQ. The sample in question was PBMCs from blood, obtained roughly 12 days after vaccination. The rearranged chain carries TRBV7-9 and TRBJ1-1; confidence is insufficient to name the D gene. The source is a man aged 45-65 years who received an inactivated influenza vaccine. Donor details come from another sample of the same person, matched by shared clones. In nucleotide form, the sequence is TGTGCCAGCAGCTTAGATCTGGGGAACACTGAAGCTTTCTTT. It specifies CASSLDLGNTEAFF. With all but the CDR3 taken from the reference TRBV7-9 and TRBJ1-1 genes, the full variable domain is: DTGVSQNPRHKITKRGQNVTFRCDPISEHNRLYWYRQTLGQGPEFLTYFQNEAQLEKSRLLSDRFSAERPKGSFSTLEIQRTEQGDSAMYLCASSLDLGNTEAFFGQGTRLTVV.